Sample share makes the clone carrying this TCR beta chain medium-sized. TCRdb re-called clones from the PCR reads using MiXCR. Among over 6,500 clones listed, 3.3% were seen once. The data originate from a study of metastatic and nonmetastatic thyroid tumors. Germline CDR1 is MNHNY and CDR2 is SVGAGI (reference sequence). The CDR3 runs to 18 residues. Trimming took 7 bases from V and 0 from J, leaving 19 bases between them. Treatment of any kind had been given to no patient before thyroid surgery. The sample was tumor tissue. This clonotype originated in a female donor with papillary thyroid cancer or a benign thyroid nodule (not recorded which). Some clones in this sample may be carry-over from other donors' samples. This sequence joins TRBV6-6 and TRBJ2-6; D uncertain. The CDR3 reads CASKDLSMGLSGANVLTF. Written as DNA, the CDR3 is TGTGCCAGCAAAGATCTGAGTATGGGCCTCTCTGGGGCCAACGTCCTGACTTTC.